The sequence of this T cell receptor beta chain was determined in a study of CD8+CD57+ T cells in acquired aplastic anemia. V lost 7 bases to trimming and J lost 8 bases, with 27 bases between them. This CDR3 is built from 17 residues. Investigators profiled TCR beta VDJ and CDR3 from genomic DNA template. TCRdb processed the reads anew with MiXCR; each CDR3 protein has one entry. The data show approximately 300,000 distinct CDR3 sequences, with 50% to 65% seen just once and roughly 1.2% held by the top ten. All sequencing subjects had displayed CD8+CD57+ cell expansion on flow cytometry. Whole-study findings and limits: Patients did not significantly differ from controls in CD8+ Simpson's diversity.

In regard to this clonotype: Antigen: not known.

The sequenced material came from sorted CD4+, CD8+, or CD8+CD57+ T cells (not recorded which) from PBMCs. The rearrangement links TRBV12-3 or TRBV12-4 to TRBJ2-1; D might be TRBD1 or TRBD2, each matching 6 bases. This TCR was sampled from a human donor with aplastic anemia. The CDR3 sequence: CASTIGRWGAQFDEQFF. In nucleotides, the CDR3 is TGTGCCAGCACCATAGGTAGATGGGGGGCGCAATTTGATGAGCAGTTCTTC.